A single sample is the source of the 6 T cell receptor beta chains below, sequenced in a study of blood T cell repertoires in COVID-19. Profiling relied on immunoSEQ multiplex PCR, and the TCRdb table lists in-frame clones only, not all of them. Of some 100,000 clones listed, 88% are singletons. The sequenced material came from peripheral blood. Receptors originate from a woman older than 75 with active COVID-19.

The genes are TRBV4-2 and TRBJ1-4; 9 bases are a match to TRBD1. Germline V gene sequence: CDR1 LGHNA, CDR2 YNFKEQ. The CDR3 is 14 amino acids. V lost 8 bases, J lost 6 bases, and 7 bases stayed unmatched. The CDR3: CASSAGDRDEKLFF. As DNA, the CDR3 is TGTGCCAGCTCGGCCGGGGACAGGGATGAAAAACTGTTTTTT.

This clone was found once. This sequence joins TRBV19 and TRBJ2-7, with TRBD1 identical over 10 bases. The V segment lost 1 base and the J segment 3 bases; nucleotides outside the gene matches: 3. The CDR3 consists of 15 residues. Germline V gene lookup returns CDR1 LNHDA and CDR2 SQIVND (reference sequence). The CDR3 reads CASSIVGTGDYEQYF. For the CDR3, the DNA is TGTGCCAGTAGTATAGTTGGGACAGGGGACTACGAGCAGTACTTC.

This CDR3 reads CASSLDSGETQYF. The CDR3 DNA is TGCGCCAGCAGCTTGGATTCAGGGGAGACCCAGTACTTC. The chain joins TRBV5-1 to TRBJ2-5; a possible D gene is TRBD1 (5 bases). Germline CDR1 is SGHRS and CDR2 is YFSETQ. CDR3 length: 13 amino acids. V lost 0 bases and J 5 bases, leaving 8 bases between the germline ends.

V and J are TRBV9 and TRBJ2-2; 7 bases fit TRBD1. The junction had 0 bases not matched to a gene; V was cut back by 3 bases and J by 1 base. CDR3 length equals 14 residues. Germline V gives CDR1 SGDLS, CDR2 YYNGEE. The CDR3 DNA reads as TGTGCCAGCAGCGGGGACAGGAACACCGGGGAGCTGTTTTTT. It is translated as CASSGDRNTGELFF.

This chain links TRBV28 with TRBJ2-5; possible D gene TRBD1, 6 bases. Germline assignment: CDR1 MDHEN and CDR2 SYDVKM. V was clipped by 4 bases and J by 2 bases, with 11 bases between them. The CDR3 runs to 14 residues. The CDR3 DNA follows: TGTGCCAGCAGTTCCTCCGGGACACAAGAGACCCAGTACTTC. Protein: CASSSSGTQETQYF.

CDR3 nucleotides: TGCGCCAGCAGCGTAGGGACAGGGGTTGTGCTGTTTTTT. Protein sequence: CASSVGTGVVLFF. The genes are TRBV5-1 and TRBJ2-2; 10 bases agree with TRBD1. The CDR3 is 13 amino acids. Germline V gene lookup returns CDR1 SGHRS and CDR2 YFSETQ. The J segment lost 13 bases and the V segment lost 4 bases, leaving 7 bases of the junction unmatched.